Reported below is one TCR beta chain. Its antigen remains unidentified. Data came from immunoSEQ multiplex PCR; TCRdb stores just in-frame clones and leaves some out. Counted here are 37,000 or so clones, approximately 85% occurring once; the ten biggest clones make up about 1.5%. The CDR3 spans 16 residues. V lost 0 bases, J lost 8 bases, and 19 bases lay in between. Per the germline V gene, CDR1 is SNHLY and CDR2 is FYNNEI. This sample stems from a study of T cells in narcolepsy. Study-wide context: Healthy controls were enrolled alongside patients with narcolepsy type 1 or type 2. Study results and caveats: Same-patient CSF and blood CD4+ T cell clonotypes included HCRT-specific and TRIB2-specific autoreactive ones.

This rearrangement joins TRBV2 to TRBJ1-2; D is possibly TRBD1 (5 bases). The source material was CD45RA- memory CD4+ T cells from PBMCs. This clonotype was obtained from a human donor with narcolepsy. This CDR3 is CASSEAAGRPFGGYTF. The CDR3 DNA sequence: TGTGCCAGCAGTGAAGCGGCAGGGCGCCCCTTCGGCGGCTACACCTTC.